Following are 19 T cell receptor beta chains from one sample sequenced in a study of beta chain features in type 1 diabetes. Reverse transcription of all isolated RNA meant that expressed TCRB transcripts were sequenced. Repertoires were generated with immunoSEQ multiplex PCR, while TCRdb's copy carries only in-frame clones and drops some. This sample has around 16,000 clones, with 45% to 65% found just once. The specimen was stem cell memory CD4+ T cells from blood. These receptors came from a woman aged 18-29 years in good health.

This clone was detected only a few times. The chain combines TRBV10-3 with TRBJ2-5; D is possibly TRBD1 (6 bases). Germline CDR1 is ENHRY and CDR2 is SYGVKD. The CDR3 is 14 amino acids. Trimming took 3 bases from V and 5 from J, leaving 13 bases between them. In DNA form, the CDR3 reads TGTGCCATCAGTGACTCCGGGACATCGGAGACCCAGTACTTC. This gives the protein CAISDSGTSETQYF.

The chain is built from TRBV30 and TRBJ1-5; D call uncertain. Deletions cut 0 bases from V and 4 bases from J, with 10 bases between. The CDR3 length is 14 residues. Germline V gene sequence: CDR1 GTSNPN, CDR2 SVGIG (reference sequence). As DNA, the CDR3 is TGTGCCTGGAGTGTACTAGATGGGAATCAGCCCCAGCATTTT. Translating it yields CAWSVLDGNQPQHF.

This clone was seen a single time. The chain couples TRBV6-1 to TRBJ2-7, with a possible D match to TRBD1 (5 bases). V gave up 2 bases and J gave up 3 bases, with 8 bases separating them. The V gene's germline CDR1 is MNHNS and CDR2 SASEGT. This CDR3 region has 13 residues. CDR3 in DNA: TGTGCCAGCAGTGAATTGGACATCTACGAGCAGTACTTC. This gives the protein CASSELDIYEQYF.

The chain has TRBV7-2 and TRBJ2-2, with 9 bases matching TRBD2. The CDR3 is 16 amino acids. Losses at the gene ends were 1 base for V and 5 bases for J; bases not matched to a gene: 5. Germline loops: CDR1 SGHTA, CDR2 FQGNSA. The CDR3 spells CASSLGGSGGTGELFF. The CDR3 region has the DNA TGTGCCAGCAGCTTAGGTGGTAGCGGGGGAACCGGGGAGCTGTTTTTT.

This clone was observed a handful of times. The chain links TRBV29-1 to TRBJ2-3, with TRBD2 matching 11 bases. Germline V gives CDR1 SQVTM, CDR2 ANQGSEA. The CDR3 loop spans 14 amino acids. The ends lost 6 bases at V and 4 bases at J; junction bases unmatched: 6. The CDR3 DNA follows: TGCAGCGTCCTAGCGGGAGGAAGTGCAGATACGCAGTATTTT. Its protein is CSVLAGGSADTQYF.

The chain joins TRBV30 to TRBJ1-6; no firm D call. This CDR3 region has 15 residues. V shed 2 bases and J shed 8 bases, with 16 bases lying between them. The V gene's germline CDR1 is GTSNPN and CDR2 SVGIG (reference sequence). CDR3 residues: CAWSMGSPLDSPLHF. Here the CDR3 DNA reads TGTGCCTGGAGTATGGGGAGCCCTCTGGATTCACCCCTCCACTTT.

This clone came up a few times. This chain links TRBV9 with TRBJ2-3, with D unresolved. Germline loops: CDR1 SGDLS, CDR2 YYNGEE. Trimming cost V 4 bases and J 6 bases, with 15 bases left between them. This CDR3 comprises 14 residues. The CDR3 here is CASSISLGIDTQYF. CDR3 bases: TGTGCCAGCAGCATTTCCCTAGGCATTGATACGCAGTATTTT.

This clone was picked up a small number of times. The chain couples TRBV29-1 to TRBJ2-3; 7 bases fit TRBD2. Germline-derived CDR1 and CDR2 are SQVTM and ANQGSEA. V shed 4 bases and J 3 bases; nucleotides not matched to a gene: 10. This CDR3 comprises 15 residues. In nucleotides, the CDR3 is TGCAGCGTTGGGTTGGCGGGAGTAGGAACAGATACGCAGTATTTT. This gives the protein CSVGLAGVGTDTQYF.

This rearrangement joins TRBV4-2 to TRBJ1-1; tentatively, D is TRBD1 (5 bases). This CDR3 has 15 amino acids. CDR1 LGHNA and CDR2 YNFKEQ come from the germline V gene. Trimming took off 1 base at V and 5 bases at J, with 14 bases between the two ends. The chain's CDR3 is CASSQAGGVVTEAFF. The DNA for the CDR3 is TGTGCCAGCAGCCAAGCGGGAGGGGTTGTTACTGAAGCTTTCTTT.

This clone was counted a few times. CDR3 nucleotide sequence: TGTGCCAGCAGCCAGGTAGCGGGAGCAGCTAATGAGCAGTTCTTC. It is translated as CASSQVAGAANEQFF. V usage is TRBV4-2 and J usage is TRBJ2-1; 9 positions agree with TRBD2. This CDR3 is built from 15 residues. Per the germline V gene, CDR1 is LGHNA and CDR2 is YNFKEQ. With V trimmed by 3 bases and J by 7 bases, 7 bases remained unmatched.

The chain joins TRBV19 to TRBJ2-7, with TRBD1 as a possible D gene (6 bases). CDR1 and CDR2 (germline): LNHDA, SQIVND (reference sequence). This CDR3 spans 15 amino acids. Trimming removed 7 bases at V and 1 base at J, with 17 bases between. CDR3 DNA: TGTGCCAGTACCAGTGACAGGCCTAAATCCTACGAGCAGTACTTC. The encoded protein is CASTSDRPKSYEQYF.

The rearrangement links TRBV12-5 to TRBJ1-1; no clear D. The CDR3 spans 13 residues. Germline V CDR1 and CDR2: LGHNT, FRNRAP. V lost 4 bases and J 3 bases, leaving 9 bases between the germline ends. The CDR3 loop reads CASGSMGYTEAFF. Written as DNA, the CDR3 is TGTGCTAGTGGTTCGATGGGCTACACTGAAGCTTTCTTT.

This sequence joins TRBV23-1 and TRBJ1-2; tentative D call: TRBD1 (5 bases). TRBV23-1 is marked as an open reading frame, function uncertain. Trimming left V 4 bases short and J 4 bases short, with 13 bases between. CDR3 length: 14 residues. CDR3 sequence (DNA): TGCGCCAGCAGTCTTAGGGGCGACGCCTATGGCTACACCTTC. Translation gives CASSLRGDAYGYTF.

This clone has more than one count but fewer than ten. V gene TRBV14 combines with J gene TRBJ1-1; 7 bases fit TRBD1. Germline trimming cut 3 bases from V and 8 bases from J; bases unmatched to any gene: 9. Germline V gene lookup returns CDR1 SGHDN and CDR2 FVKESK. The CDR3 runs 14 residues. CDR3 bases: TGTGCCAGCAGCCATCCGGGACAGTTAAGGGAAGCTTTCTTT. This encodes CASSHPGQLREAFF.

The rearrangement joins TRBV10-2 to TRBJ2-7; 15 bases map to TRBD2. CDR1 WSHSY and CDR2 SAAADI come from the germline V gene. CDR3 size: 17 residues. Trimming took 5 bases from V and 6 from J; bases not matched to a gene: 11. CDR3 amino acids: CASSRTSGRAEAAEQYF. In DNA form, the CDR3 reads TGCGCCAGCAGTAGGACTAGCGGGAGGGCCGAGGCAGCCGAGCAGTACTTC.

This clone counts as medium-sized. The chain couples TRBV27 to TRBJ2-7; 14 bases map to TRBD2. V lost 5 bases, J lost 7 bases, and 7 bases stayed unmatched. In germline, CDR1 is MNHEY, CDR2 SMNVEV (reference sequence). The CDR3 contains 15 residues. The CDR3 DNA reads TGTGCCAGCAGTAAAGGGACTAGCGGGAGTGATGAGCAGTACTTC. Protein sequence: CASSKGTSGSDEQYF.

V usage is TRBV11-2 and J usage is TRBJ1-1, with D possibly being TRBD1 (5 bases). This CDR3 is 15 amino acids long. Between the trimmed V and J ends, which lost 5 bases and 1 base, there was a span of 14 bases. CDR1 SGHAT and CDR2 FQNNGV come from the germline V gene. The chain's CDR3 is CASSPIGHENTEAFF. The DNA of the CDR3 is TGTGCCAGCAGCCCAATCGGACACGAGAACACTGAAGCTTTCTTT.

The chain joins TRBV6-5 to TRBJ1-2; 7 bases fit TRBD1. Germline CDR1 and CDR2: MNHEY and SVGAGI. The CDR3 sequence is 15 residues long. The trim removed 2 bases at V and 6 bases at J, leaving 9 bases unmatched. The CDR3 nucleotides read TGTGCCAGCAGTTACCTCGGGACAGACCCGAATGGCTACACCTTC. Amino acid sequence: CASSYLGTDPNGYTF.

This clone was seen just once. This chain links TRBV25-1 with TRBJ2-3; TRBD2 matches 8 bases. Germline loops: CDR1 MGHDK, CDR2 SYGVNS. After removal of 3 bases from V and 1 base from J, the junction contained 0 bases not matched to a gene. The CDR3 has 14 residues. CDR3 coding DNA: TGTGCCAGCAGTGAGCGGGGGGGCACAGATACGCAGTATTTT. Translated: CASSERGGTDTQYF.